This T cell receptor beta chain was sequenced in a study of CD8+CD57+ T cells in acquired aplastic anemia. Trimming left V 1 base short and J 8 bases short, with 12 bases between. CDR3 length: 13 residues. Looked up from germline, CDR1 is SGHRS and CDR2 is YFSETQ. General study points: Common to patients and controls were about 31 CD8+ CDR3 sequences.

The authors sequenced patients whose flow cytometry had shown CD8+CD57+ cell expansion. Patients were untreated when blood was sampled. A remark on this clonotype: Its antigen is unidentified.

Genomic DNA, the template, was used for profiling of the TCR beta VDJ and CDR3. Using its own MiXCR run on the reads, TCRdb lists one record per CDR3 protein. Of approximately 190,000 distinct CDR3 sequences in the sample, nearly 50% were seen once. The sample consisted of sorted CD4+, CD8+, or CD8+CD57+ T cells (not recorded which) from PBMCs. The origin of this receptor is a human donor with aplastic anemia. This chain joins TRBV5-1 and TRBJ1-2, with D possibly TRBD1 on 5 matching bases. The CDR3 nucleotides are TGCGCCAGCAGCTTGATACAGGACGCGGGCTACACCTTC. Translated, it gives CASSLIQDAGYTF.